This T cell receptor (beta chain) came from a study of blood T cell repertoires in COVID-19 (TCRdb year 2020). Background for the entire study: Samples from collaborators originated in the United States, Italy and Spain and spanned both the acute and convalescent phases of COVID-19. The samples were drawn from two sources: the first 160 participants of the ongoing ImmuneRACE study, and 1,000 to 1,500 subjects contributed by 6 global collaborators. HLA class I and class II types, where available, came from metadata supplied by the sample provider rather than from assay-based typing. The dataset comprised deeply sampled blood TCRbeta repertoires from subjects exposed to, actively infected with, or recovered from COVID-19. Nearly every sample came with metadata listing a de-identified subject ID, COVID-19 status, age in years and sex. The repertoires were released in a freely available public database meant as a resource for research on the immune response to SARS-CoV-2. The material from the prospective study consisted of cDNA or gDNA derived from T cells, B-cell-depleted T cells, or PBMCs.

In the prospective study, participants were about 18 to 100 years old, resided in about two dozen geographic areas of the United States, and were enrolled through a virtual design. Cohort assignment in the prospective study relied on participant-reported clinical history from a screening survey and a study questionnaire. Recovered participants in ImmuneRACE Cohort 3 were defined as having two consecutive negative NP/OP PCR tests, clearance from a healthcare professional, or resolution of symptoms. Each participant in the prospective study had whole blood, serum and a nasopharyngeal or oropharyngeal swab collected by mobile phlebotomists. Prospective study participants could optionally give additional blood draws and questionnaires over an approximately 2-month period. Before DNA extraction, blood samples from the prospective study were shipped at room temperature or frozen. A word on this clone: Its antigen is still unknown. Base qualities are not at hand, and no much larger clone is one base apart.

TCRbeta CDR3 regions were amplified from genomic DNA using the immunoSEQ Assay, a bias-controlled multiplex PCR. The authors' analysis ran thus. Within the assay, amplification of reference gene primers was used to estimate how many nucleated cells each sample contained. To quantify the absolute abundance of each unique TCRbeta CDR3 rearrangement, sequence reads were collapsed and filtered. Productive Simpson clonality was computed per sample as the square root of Simpson's diversity index over productive rearrangements. TCRdb took this table from immuneACCESS and kept in-frame rearrangements with V and J called. Such tables lack part of the clones; where checked against another copy, unresolved V genes explain under half of the gap, and the rest is unexplained. The D gene and trimming were derived from the DNA, and the V and J assignments and clone size from that table. Across this sample there are some 260,000 clones, with approximately 84% seen only once. The ten largest clones capture over 1.5% of the sample.

On the study overall, not on this receptor specifically: Clinical and demographic metadata were provided uncurated, with the amount varying by source and participant.

The cysteine opens and the phenylalanine closes a CDR3 of 15 amino acids. Just the 45-base CDR3 DNA is kept, in frame starting at base 1. Reading the germline V gene (reference sequence) gives CDR1 LNHNV and CDR2 YYDKDF. V is clipped by 0 bases and J by 7 bases, and the sequence between their germline boundaries is 15 bases long. Specimen: PBMCs or T cells enriched from blood (not recorded which). This receptor chain uses TRBV15 and TRBJ1-2, with TRBD1 tentatively as D gene (6 bases match). The TCR was taken from a man in his forties who had recovered from COVID-19. In nucleotides, the sequence is TGTGCCACCAGCAGAGATCCAGGGGTAACCTCTGGCTACACCTTC. Its translation is CATSRDPGVTSGYTF.